This T cell receptor beta chain is from a study of blood T cells in healthy people across ages. The use of a sample-barcoded 5' primer and a J-beta primer mix characterized a second PCR of 7 to 11 cycles. TCRdb analysed the 5' RACE reads with MiXCR anew, one entry per CDR3 protein. The table includes hundreds of thousands of distinct CDR3 sequences, roughly 34% detected once. With 1 base clipped from V and 7 bases from J, the junction kept 6 bases outside the gene matches. This CDR3 is 15 amino acids long. From germline, CDR1 is MGHRA and CDR2 YSYEKL. This TCR derives from a young man in good health. Sequenced input: blood. The rearrangement uses TRBV4-1 and TRBJ2-1; TRBD2 matches at 8 bases. CDR3 sequence: CASSQVQLADNEQFF. The DNA for the CDR3 is TGCGCCAGCAGCCAAGTTCAACTAGCGGATAATGAGCAGTTCTTC.